This entry is about one T cell receptor (beta chain). Its antigen is still unknown. The data stem from a study of T cells expressing NK-cell markers. Regarding the study as a whole: HCMV specificity was not established for the expanded NKG2C+ T cell clones. Roughly 6 of the donors carried dominant NKG2C+ clonotypes that took up about 1.0-7.5% of their CD8+ T cells.

For each CDR3 protein, TCRdb gives one entry from its re-call of the 5' RACE reads, without DNA. Its listing shows over 350,000 distinct CDR3 sequences. Germline lookup yields CDR1 MGHRA and CDR2 YSYEKL. This CDR3 spans 15 amino acids. The source of this sequence is a woman between 45 and 60 years old in good health. The chain uses TRBV4-1 and TRBJ2-1; the D call from TCRdb, TRBD1, cannot be confirmed without DNA. The specimen sequenced was blood T cells: a sorted CD56 or NKG2C T cell subset, CD4+ or CD8+ T cells, or bulk PBMC T cells (not recorded which). This CDR3 reads CASSQVQGTYNEQFF.